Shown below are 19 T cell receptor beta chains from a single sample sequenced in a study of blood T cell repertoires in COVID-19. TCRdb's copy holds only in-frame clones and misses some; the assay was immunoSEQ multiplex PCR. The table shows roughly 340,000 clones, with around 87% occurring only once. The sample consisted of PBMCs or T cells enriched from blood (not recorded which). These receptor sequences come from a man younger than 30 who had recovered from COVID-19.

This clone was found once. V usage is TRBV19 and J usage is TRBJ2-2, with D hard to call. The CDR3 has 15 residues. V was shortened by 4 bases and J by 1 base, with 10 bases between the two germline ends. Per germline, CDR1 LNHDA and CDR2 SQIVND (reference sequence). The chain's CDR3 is CASSKAKMNTGELFF. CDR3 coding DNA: TGTGCCAGTAGTAAAGCGAAGATGAACACCGGGGAGCTGTTTTTT.

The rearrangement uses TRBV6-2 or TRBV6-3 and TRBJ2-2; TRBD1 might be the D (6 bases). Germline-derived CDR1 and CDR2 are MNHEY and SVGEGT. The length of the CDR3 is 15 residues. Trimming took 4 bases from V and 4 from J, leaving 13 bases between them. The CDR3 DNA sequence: TGTGCCAGCAGTTCGCTTCTGGACAGCACCGGGGAGCTGTTTTTT. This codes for CASSSLLDSTGELFF.

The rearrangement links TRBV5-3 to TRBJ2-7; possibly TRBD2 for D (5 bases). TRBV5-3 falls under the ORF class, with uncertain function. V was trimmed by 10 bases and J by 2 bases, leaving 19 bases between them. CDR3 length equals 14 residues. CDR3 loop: CAATDGEPTYEQYF. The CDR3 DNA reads TGTGCCGCTACGGATGGGGAGCCCACCTACGAGCAGTACTTC.

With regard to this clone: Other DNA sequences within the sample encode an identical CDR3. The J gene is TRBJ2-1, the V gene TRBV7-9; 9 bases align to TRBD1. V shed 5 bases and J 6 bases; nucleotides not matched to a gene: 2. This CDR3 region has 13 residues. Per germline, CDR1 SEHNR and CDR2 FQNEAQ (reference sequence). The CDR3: CASSLTGGNEQFF. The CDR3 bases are TGTGCCAGCAGCCTGACAGGGGGCAATGAGCAGTTCTTC.

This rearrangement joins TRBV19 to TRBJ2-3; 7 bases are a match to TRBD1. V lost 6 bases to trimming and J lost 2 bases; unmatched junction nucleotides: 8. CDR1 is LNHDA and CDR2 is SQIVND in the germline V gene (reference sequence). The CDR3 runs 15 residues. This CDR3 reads CASRLSGTATDTQYF. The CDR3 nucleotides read TGTGCCAGTAGACTGTCCGGGACAGCCACAGATACGCAGTATTTT.

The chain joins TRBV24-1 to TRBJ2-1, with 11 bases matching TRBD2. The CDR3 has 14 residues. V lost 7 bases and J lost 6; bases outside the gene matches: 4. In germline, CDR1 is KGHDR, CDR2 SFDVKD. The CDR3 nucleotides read TGTGCCACCAGCTGGACTAGCGGGTCCAATGAGCAGTTCTTC. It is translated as CATSWTSGSNEQFF.

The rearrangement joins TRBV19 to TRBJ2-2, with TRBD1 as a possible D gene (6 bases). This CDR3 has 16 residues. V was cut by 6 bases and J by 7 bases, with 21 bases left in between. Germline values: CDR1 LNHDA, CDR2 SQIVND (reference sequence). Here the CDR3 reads CASSLRLGAGGGELFF. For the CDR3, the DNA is TGTGCCAGTAGCCTGAGATTGGGGGCGGGCGGCGGGGAGCTGTTTTTT. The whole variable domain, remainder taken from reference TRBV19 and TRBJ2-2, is DGGITQSPKYLFRKEGQNVTLSCEQNLNHDAMYWYRQDPGQGLRLIYYSQIVNDFQKGDIAEGYSVSREKKESFPLTVTSAQKNPTAFYLCASSLRLGAGGGELFFGEGSRLTVL.

CDR3 protein: CASGLTGGTYGNQPQHF. CDR3 coding DNA: TGTGCTAGTGGACTCACGGGGGGTACGTACGGGAATCAGCCCCAGCATTTT. The rearrangement joins TRBV12-5 to TRBJ1-5; weak D call: TRBD1 (5 bases). The germline V and J ends were trimmed by 6 bases and 4 bases, with 22 bases remaining between them. The CDR3 extends over 17 amino acids. Germline CDR1 and CDR2: LGHNT and FRNRAP.

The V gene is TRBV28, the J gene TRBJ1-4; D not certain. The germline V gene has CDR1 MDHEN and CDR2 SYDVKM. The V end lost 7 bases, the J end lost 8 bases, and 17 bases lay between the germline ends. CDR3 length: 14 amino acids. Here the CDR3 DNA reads TGTGCCAGCACAAGCCGGGTCGGGGTGGAAAAACTGTTTTTT. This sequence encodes CASTSRVGVEKLFF.

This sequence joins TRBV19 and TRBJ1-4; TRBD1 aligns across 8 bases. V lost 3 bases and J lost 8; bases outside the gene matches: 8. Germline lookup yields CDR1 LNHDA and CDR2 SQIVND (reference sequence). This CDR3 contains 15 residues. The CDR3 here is CASSMPGQGGEKLFF. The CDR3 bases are TGTGCCAGTAGTATGCCCGGACAGGGTGGGGAAAAACTGTTTTTT.

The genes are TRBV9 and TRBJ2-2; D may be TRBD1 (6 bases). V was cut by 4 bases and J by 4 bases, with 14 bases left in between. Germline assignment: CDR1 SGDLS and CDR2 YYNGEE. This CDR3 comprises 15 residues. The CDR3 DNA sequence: TGTGCCAGCAGCCTACTCGACAGGACCACCGGGGAGCTGTTTTTT. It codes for CASSLLDRTTGELFF.

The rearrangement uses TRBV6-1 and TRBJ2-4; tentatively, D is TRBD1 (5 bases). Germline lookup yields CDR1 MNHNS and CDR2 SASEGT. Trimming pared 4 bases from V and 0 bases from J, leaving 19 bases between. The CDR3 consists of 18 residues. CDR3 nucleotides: TGTGCCAGCAGTGCCATAGCCACAGGAGTCCTAGCCAAAAACATTCAGTACTTC. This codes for CASSAIATGVLAKNIQYF.

The CDR3, as DNA: TGTGCCAGCAGTATCGGGACAGGTGAAGGCTCACCCCTCCACTTT. Translated, it gives CASSIGTGEGSPLHF. The rearrangement links TRBV27 to TRBJ1-6, with TRBD1 matching 8 bases. CDR3 length equals 15 residues. After removal of 5 bases from V and 10 bases from J, the junction contained 10 bases not matched to a gene. From germline, CDR1 is MNHEY and CDR2 SMNVEV (reference sequence).

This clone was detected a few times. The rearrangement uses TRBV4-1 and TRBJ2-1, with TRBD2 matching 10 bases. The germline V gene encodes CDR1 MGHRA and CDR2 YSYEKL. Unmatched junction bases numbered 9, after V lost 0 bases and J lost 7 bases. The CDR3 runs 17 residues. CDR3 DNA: TGCGCCAGCAGCCAAGATCCCACAGCGGGGGGGCGTAATGAGCAGTTCTTC. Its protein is CASSQDPTAGGRNEQFF.

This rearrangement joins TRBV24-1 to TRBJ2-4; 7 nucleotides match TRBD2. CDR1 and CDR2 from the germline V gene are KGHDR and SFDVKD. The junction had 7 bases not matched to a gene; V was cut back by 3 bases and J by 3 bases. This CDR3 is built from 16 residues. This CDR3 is CATSDGSGTNKNIQYF. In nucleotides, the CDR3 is TGTGCCACCAGTGATGGTTCCGGGACTAACAAAAACATTCAGTACTTC.

CDR3 protein: CASSPRQGYSNQPQHF. For the CDR3, the DNA is TGTGCCAGCAGTCCGCGCCAGGGGTATAGCAATCAGCCCCAGCATTTT. The V and J genes are TRBV27 and TRBJ1-5; possible D gene TRBD1, 6 bases. The CDR3 is made up of 16 amino acids. Germline V gene lookup returns CDR1 MNHEY and CDR2 SMNVEV (reference sequence). V dropped 5 bases and J dropped 0 bases, with 14 bases sitting between them.

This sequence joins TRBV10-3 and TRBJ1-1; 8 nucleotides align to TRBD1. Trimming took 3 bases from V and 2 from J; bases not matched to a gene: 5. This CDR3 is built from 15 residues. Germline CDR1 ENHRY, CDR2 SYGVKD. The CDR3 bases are TGTGCCATCAGTGATCCTGGACAGGGAAACACTGAAGCTTTCTTT. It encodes CAISDPGQGNTEAFF.

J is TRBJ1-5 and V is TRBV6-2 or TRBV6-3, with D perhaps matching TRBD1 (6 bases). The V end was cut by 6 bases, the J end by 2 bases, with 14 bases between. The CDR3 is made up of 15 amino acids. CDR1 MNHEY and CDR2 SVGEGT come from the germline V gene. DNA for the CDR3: TGTGCCAGCAGACCTGGGGACACCCGCAATCAGCCCCAGCATTTT. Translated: CASRPGDTRNQPQHF.

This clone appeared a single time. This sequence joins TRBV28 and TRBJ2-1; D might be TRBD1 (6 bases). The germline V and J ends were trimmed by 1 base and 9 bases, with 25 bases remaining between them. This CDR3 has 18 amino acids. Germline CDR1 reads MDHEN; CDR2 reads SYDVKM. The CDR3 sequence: CASSLSGAYIAGRSEQFF. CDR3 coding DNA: TGTGCCAGCAGTTTATCAGGGGCTTATATAGCTGGGAGATCTGAGCAGTTCTTC.